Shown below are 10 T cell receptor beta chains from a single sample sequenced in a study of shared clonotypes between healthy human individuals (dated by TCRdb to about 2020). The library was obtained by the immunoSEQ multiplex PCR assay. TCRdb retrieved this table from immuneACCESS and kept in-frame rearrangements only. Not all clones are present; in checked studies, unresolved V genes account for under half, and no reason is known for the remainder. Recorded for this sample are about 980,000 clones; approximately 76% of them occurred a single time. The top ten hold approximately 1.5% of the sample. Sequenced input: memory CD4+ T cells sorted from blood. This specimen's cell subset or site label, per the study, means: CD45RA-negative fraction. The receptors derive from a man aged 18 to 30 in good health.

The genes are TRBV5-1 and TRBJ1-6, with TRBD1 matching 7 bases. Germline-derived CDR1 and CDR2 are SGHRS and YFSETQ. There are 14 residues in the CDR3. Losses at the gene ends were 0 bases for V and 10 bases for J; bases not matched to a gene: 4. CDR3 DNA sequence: TGCGCCAGCAGCTTGGGGGGACAGCAGTCACCCCTCCACTTT. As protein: CASSLGGQQSPLHF.

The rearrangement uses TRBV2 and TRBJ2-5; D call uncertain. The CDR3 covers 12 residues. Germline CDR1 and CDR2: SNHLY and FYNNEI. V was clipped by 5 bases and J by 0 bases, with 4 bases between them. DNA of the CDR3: TGTGCCAGCAGTCCGTACCAAGAGACCCAGTACTTC. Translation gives CASSPYQETQYF.

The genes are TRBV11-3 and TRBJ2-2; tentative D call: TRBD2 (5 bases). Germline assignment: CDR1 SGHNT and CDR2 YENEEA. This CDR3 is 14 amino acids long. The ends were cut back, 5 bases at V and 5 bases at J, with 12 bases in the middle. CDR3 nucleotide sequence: TGTGCCAGCAGCGGGTCCGGGGTAACCGGGGAGCTGTTTTTT. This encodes CASSGSGVTGELFF.

CDR3 in amino acids: CASGSGGTGNTIYF. The CDR3, as DNA: TGTGCCAGCGGGTCTGGGGGCACTGGAAACACCATATATTTT. V gene TRBV28 combines with J gene TRBJ1-3; TRBD1 might be the D (6 bases). Germline CDR1 MDHEN, CDR2 SYDVKM. The CDR3 runs to 14 residues. Trimming removed 8 bases at V and 2 bases at J, with 13 bases between.

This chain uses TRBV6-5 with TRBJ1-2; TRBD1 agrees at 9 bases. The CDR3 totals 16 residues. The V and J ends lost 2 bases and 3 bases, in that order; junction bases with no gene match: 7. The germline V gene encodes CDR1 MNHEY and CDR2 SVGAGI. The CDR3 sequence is CASSYRGTGGYYGYTF. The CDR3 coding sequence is TGTGCCAGCAGTTACCGCGGAACAGGGGGCTACTATGGCTACACCTTC.

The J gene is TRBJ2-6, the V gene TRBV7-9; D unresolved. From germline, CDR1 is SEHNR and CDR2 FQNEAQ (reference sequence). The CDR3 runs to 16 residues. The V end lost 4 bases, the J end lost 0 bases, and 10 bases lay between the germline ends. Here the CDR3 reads CASSWARGSGANVLTF. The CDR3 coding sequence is TGTGCCAGCAGCTGGGCCCGAGGCTCTGGGGCCAACGTCCTGACTTTC.

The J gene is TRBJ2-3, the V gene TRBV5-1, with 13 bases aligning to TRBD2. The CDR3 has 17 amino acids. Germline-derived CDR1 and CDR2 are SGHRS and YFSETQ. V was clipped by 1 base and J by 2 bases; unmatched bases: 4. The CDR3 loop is CASSLTGLAGDTDTQYF. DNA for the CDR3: TGCGCCAGCAGCTTGACTGGACTAGCGGGGGACACAGATACGCAGTATTTT.

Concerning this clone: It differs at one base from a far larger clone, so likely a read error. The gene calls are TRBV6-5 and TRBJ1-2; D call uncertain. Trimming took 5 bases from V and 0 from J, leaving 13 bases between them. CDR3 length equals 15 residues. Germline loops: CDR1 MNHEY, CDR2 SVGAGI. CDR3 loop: CASSPETVANYGYTF. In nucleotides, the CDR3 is TGTGCCAGCAGTCCCGAGACGGTCGCTAACTATGGCTACACCTTC.

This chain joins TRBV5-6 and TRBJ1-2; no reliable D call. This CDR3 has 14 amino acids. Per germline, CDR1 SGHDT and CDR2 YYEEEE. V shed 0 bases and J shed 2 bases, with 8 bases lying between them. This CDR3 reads CASSLVQKNYGYTF. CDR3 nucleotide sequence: TGTGCCAGCAGCTTGGTGCAGAAGAACTATGGCTACACCTTC. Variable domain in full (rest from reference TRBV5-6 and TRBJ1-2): DAGVTQSPTHLIKTRGQQVTLRCSPKSGHDTVSWYQQALGQGPQFIFQYYEEEERQRGNFPDRFSGHQFPNYSSELNVNALLLGDSALYLCASSLVQKNYGYTFGSGTRLTVV.

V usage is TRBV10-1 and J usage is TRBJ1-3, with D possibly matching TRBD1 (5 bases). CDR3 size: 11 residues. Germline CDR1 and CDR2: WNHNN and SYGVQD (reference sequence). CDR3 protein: CRSKGGNTIYF. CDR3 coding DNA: TGCCGCTCCAAGGGGGGAAACACCATATATTTT.